This T cell receptor beta chain was captured by sequencing in a study of T-cell memory formation after mild COVID-19. Looking at the study overall: TCR clusters mostly belonged to single donors.

Each CDR3 protein is one row after TCRdb ran MiXCR on the 5' RACE reads. Here the sample spans approximately 30,000 distinct CDR3 sequences, roughly 16% being singletons. Findings and limits, study-wide: Of the contracting clones, CD4+ ones lay mainly in CM and EM, and CD8+ ones in EMRA. Contracting clones from day 15 to 85 showed balanced CD4/CD8; later expanders favored CD4+. Proof of SARS-CoV-2 specificity was absent for the second-wave clones that crested on day 37.

Germline lookup yields CDR1 LGHNA and CDR2 YSLEER. V was trimmed by 3 bases and J by 1 base, leaving 13 bases between them. The CDR3 runs 15 residues. This clonotype was seen ten or more times. Its cognate antigen is unknown. V is TRBV4-3 and J is TRBJ2-7, with D perhaps TRBD1 (6 bases). This receptor was identified in an adult who had mild COVID-19 (a few samples of this study predate the infection). Cell type and time point are not known. The specimen sequenced was PBMCs or a T cell subset sorted from them (not recorded which). CDR3 sequence (DNA): TGCGCCAGCAGCCAGAGGACAGAAAAATCCTACGAGCAGTACTTC. Translating it yields CASSQRTEKSYEQYF.